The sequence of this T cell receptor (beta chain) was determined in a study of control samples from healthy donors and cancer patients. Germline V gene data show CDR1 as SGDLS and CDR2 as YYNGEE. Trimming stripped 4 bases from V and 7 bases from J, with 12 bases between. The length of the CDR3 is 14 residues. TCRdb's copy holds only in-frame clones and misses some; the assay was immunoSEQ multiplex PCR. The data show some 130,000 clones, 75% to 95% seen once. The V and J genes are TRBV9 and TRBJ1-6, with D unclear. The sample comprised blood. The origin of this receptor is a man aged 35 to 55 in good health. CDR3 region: CASSTPDGNSPLHF. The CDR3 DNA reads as TGTGCCAGCAGCACCCCGGACGGAAATTCACCCCTCCACTTT.